This T cell receptor (beta chain) appears in the sequencing data of a study of radiation and T cells in renal cell carcinoma. Study information: Nephrectomy followed 15 Gy stereotactic body radiation by 4 weeks.

The V end lost 9 bases, the J end lost 4 bases, and 15 bases lay between the germline ends. Germline CDR1 LNHDA, CDR2 SQIVND (reference sequence). CDR3 length: 13 residues. In regard to this clone: What it binds is not known.

Described time point: blood 2 weeks post-SBRT. The treatment here: 15 Gy SBRT to primary tumor, nephrectomy 4 weeks later. Radiation-treated patients gave blood at baseline, week 2 and week 4. Repertoires were generated with immunoSEQ multiplex PCR, while TCRdb's copy carries only in-frame clones and drops some. The sample includes 150,000 or so clones, approximately 90% of them seen just once. Broader study findings: From baseline, blood top tumor clonotypes peaked at 2 weeks post-radiation.

The chain carries TRBV19 and TRBJ1-2; no reliable D call. This material consisted of blood, taken from a patient whose treatment included radiotherapy and nephrectomy. This receptor was taken from a woman between 50 and 59 years old with renal cell carcinoma. The CDR3 bases are TGTGCCAGGTCTGGACCGTCTTCCTATGGCTACACCTTC. Translation: CARSGPSSYGYTF. Full variable domain (missing parts from reference TRBV19 and TRBJ1-2): DGGITQSPKYLFRKEGQNVTLSCEQNLNHDAMYWYRQDPGQGLRLIYYSQIVNDFQKGDIAEGYSVSREKKESFPLTVTSAQKNPTAFYLCARSGPSSYGYTFGSGTRLTVV.